This T cell receptor beta chain was recovered during a study of cytomegalovirus exposure and HLA in healthy donors. Points from the study as a whole: Later findings reportedly placed an Asian-associated ancestry cluster below the approximately 700-donor mean for N-insertions. In a later analysis, HLA-C alleles had the fewest associated TCRs, DRB1 alleles the most. Some V segments, TRBV6-2 and TRBV6-3 among them, were indistinguishable and were therefore excluded.

In its sample, this clone was seen a few times. Its antigen is not known. PCR was performed using 60 Vbeta and 13 Jbeta primers. Under the authors' procedure: Unique TCR beta chains totaled roughly 79 million in a later count, with around 10 million of them shared. Data came from immunoSEQ multiplex PCR; TCRdb stores just in-frame clones and leaves some out. V and J calls and clone size are those listed in that table; D and trimming were worked out from the DNA. In the table there are some 170,000 clones, about 80% of which are singletons. Trimming pared 7 bases from V and 3 bases from J, leaving 16 bases between. CDR1 and CDR2 (germline): MRHNA, SNTAGT. The CDR3 spans 15 residues.

The sequence was obtained from a middle-aged man in good health and CMV-seropositive. The rearrangement uses TRBV6-4 and TRBJ1-5; D is unclear. The sequenced sample consisted of PBMCs. CDR3 in DNA: TGTGCCAGCACCGAGGGAGGCCCAGACAATCAGCCCCAGCATTTT. Its protein is CASTEGGPDNQPQHF.